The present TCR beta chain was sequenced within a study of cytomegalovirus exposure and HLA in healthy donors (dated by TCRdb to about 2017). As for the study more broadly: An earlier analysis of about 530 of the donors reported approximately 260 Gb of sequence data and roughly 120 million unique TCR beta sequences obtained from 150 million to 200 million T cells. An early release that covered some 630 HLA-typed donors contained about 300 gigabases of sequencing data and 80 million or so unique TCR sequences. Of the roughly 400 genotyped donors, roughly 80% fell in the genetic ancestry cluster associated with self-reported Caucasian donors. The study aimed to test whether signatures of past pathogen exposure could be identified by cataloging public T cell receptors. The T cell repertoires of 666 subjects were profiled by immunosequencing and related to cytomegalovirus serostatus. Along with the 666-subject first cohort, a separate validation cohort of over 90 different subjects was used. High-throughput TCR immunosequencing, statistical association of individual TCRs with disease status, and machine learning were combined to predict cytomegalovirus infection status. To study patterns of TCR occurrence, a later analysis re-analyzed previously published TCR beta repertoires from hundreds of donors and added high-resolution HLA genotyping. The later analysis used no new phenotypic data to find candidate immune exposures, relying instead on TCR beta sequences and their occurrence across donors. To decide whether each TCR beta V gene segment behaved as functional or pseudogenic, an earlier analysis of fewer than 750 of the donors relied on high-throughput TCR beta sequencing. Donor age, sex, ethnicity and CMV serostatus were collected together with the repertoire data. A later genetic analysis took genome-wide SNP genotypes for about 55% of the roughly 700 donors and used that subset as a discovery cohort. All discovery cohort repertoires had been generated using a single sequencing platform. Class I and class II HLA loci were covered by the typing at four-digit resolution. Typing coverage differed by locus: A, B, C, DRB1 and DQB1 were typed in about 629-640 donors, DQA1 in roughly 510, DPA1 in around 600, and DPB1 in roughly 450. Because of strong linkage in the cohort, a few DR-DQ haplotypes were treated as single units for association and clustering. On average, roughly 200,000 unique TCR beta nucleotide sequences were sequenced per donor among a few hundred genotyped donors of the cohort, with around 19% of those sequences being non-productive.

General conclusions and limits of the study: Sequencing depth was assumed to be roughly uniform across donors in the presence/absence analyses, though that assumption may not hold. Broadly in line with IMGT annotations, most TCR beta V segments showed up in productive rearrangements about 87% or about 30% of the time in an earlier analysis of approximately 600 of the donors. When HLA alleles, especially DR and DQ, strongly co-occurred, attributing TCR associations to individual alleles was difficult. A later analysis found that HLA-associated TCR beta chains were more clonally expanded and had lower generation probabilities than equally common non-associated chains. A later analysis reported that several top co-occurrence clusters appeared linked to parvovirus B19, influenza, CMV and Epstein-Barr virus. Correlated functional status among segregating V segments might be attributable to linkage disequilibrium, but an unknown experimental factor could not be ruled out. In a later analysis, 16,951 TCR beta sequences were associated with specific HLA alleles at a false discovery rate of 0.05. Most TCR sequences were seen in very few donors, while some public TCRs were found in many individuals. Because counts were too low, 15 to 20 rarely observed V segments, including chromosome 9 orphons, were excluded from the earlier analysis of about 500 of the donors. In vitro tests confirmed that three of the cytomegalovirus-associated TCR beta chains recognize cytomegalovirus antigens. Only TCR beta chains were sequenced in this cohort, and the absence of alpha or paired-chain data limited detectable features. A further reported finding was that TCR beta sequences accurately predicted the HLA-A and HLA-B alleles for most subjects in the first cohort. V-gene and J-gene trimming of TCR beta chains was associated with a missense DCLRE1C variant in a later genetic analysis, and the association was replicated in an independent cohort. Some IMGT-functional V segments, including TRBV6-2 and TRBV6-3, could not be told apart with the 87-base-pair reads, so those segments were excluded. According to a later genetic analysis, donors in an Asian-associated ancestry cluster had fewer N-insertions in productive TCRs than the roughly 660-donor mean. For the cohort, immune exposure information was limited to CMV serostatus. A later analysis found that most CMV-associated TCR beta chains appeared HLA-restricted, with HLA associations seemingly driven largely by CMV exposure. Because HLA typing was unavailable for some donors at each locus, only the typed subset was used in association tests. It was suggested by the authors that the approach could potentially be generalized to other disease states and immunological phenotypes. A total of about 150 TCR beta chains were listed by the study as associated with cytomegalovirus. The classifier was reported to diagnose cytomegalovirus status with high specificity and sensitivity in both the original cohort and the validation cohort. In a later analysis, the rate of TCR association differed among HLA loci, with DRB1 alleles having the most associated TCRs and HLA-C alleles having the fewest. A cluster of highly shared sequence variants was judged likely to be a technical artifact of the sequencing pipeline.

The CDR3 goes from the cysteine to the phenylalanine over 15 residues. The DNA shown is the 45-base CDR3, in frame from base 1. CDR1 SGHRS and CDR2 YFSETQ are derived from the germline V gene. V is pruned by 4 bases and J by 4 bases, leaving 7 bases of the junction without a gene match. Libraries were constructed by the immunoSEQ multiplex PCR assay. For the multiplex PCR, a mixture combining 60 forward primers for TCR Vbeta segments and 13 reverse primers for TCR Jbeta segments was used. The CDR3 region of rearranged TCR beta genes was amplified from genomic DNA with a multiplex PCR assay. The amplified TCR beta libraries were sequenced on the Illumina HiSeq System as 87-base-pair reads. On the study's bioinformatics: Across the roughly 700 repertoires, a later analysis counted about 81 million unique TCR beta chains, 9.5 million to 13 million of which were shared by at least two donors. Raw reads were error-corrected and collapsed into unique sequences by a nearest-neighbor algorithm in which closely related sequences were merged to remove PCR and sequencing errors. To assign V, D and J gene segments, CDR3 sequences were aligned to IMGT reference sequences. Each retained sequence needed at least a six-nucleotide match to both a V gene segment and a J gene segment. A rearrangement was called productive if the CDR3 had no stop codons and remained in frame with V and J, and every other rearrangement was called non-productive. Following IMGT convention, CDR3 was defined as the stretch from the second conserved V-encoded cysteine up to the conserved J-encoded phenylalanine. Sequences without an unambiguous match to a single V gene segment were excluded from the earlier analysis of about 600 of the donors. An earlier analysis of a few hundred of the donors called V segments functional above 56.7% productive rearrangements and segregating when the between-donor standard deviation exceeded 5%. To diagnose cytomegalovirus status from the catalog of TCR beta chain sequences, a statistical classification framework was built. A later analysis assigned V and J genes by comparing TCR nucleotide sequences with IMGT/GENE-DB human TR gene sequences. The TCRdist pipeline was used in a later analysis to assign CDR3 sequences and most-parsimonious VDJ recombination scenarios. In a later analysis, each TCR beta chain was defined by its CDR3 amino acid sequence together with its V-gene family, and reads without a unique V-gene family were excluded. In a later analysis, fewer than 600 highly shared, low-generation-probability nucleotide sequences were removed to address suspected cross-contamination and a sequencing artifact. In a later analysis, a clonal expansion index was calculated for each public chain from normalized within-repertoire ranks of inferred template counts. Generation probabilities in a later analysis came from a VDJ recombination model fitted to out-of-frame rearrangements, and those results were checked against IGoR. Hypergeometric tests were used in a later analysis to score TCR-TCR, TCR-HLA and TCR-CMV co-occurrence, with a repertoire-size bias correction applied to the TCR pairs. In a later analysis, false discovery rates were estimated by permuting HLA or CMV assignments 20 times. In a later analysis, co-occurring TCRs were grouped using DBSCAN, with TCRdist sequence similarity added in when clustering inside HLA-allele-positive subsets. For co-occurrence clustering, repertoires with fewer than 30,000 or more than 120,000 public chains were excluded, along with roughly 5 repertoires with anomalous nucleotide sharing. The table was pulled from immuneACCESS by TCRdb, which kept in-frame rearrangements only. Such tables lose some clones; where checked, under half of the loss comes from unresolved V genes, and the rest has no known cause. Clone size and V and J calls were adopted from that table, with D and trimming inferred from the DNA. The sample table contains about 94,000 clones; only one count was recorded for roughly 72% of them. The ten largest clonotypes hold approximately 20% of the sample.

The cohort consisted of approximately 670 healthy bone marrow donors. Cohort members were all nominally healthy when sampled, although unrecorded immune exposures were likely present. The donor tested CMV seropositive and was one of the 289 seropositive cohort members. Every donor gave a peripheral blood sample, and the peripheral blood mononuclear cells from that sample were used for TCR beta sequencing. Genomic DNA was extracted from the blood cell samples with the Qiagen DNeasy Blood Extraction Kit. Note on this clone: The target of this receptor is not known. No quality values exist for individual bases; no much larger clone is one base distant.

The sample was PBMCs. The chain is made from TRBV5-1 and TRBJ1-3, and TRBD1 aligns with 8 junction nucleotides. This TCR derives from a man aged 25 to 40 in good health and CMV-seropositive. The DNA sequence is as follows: TGCGCCAGCAGCCCTACTACAGGGGGAGGAAACACCATATATTTT. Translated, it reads CASSPTTGGGNTIYF.